Each of the 29 T cell receptor beta chains below was sequenced from the same sample in a study of molecular identifiers for immune sequencing clone quantification. TCRdb processed the PCR reads anew with MiXCR; each CDR3 protein has one entry. The sample shows some 580,000 distinct CDR3 sequences, about 25% of them seen only once. The specimen sequenced was naive CD8+ T cells from blood, with Jurkat cell RNA spiked in. As for subset: FACS-sorted CD8+CD4-CCR7+CD45RA+ naive T cells. The receptor set was obtained from a human donor in good health. Some libraries in this study had Jurkat cell RNA spiked in.

The chain links TRBV10-1 to TRBJ2-7; D remains ambiguous. The V end lost 4 bases, the J end lost 8 bases, and 9 bases lay between the germline ends. The CDR3 is made up of 11 amino acids. In germline, CDR1 is WNHNN, CDR2 SYGVQD (reference sequence). The chain's CDR3 is CASSVSNKQYF. The CDR3 bases are TGCGCCAGCAGTGTTAGTAATAAGCAGTACTTC.

Points on this clonotype: A read error is possible here, since a much larger clone lies one base away. The chain joins TRBV7-8 to TRBJ2-1; possibly TRBD2 for D (6 bases). The germline V gene encodes CDR1 SGHVS and CDR2 FQNEAQ. The CDR3 contains 13 residues. The CDR3 is CASSLGRGGERFF. CDR3 DNA: TGTGCCAGCAGCTTAGGGAGGGGAGGTGAGCGGTTCTTC. The complete variable domain, with remaining parts taken from reference TRBV7-8 and TRBJ2-1, reads GAGVSQSPRYKVAKRGQDVALRCDPISGHVSLFWYQQALGQGPEFLTYFQNEAQLDKSGLPSDRFFAERPEGSVSTLKIQRTQQEDSAVYLCASSLGRGGERFFGPGTRLTVL.

This clonotype has ten or more counts. DNA for the CDR3: TGTGCCAGCAGTAAACCGACGCAAAGGTCTGGGGCCAACGTCCTGACTTTC. Its translation: CASSKPTQRSGANVLTF. V gene TRBV28 combines with J gene TRBJ2-6; D remains ambiguous. CDR1 and CDR2 (germline): MDHEN, SYDVKM. Deletions cut 5 bases from V and 1 base from J, with 15 bases between. The CDR3 consists of 17 residues.

This clonotype came up a few times. The chain couples TRBV7-9 to TRBJ1-4; D might be TRBD1 (6 bases). V was clipped by 5 bases and J by 8 bases, with 12 bases between them. The CDR3 is made up of 13 amino acids. Germline V gene lookup returns CDR1 SEHNR and CDR2 FQNEAQ (reference sequence). Here the CDR3 reads CASSTRTDEKLFF. DNA of the CDR3: TGTGCCAGCAGCACGAGGACAGACGAAAAACTGTTTTTT. Filled out from reference TRBV7-9 and TRBJ1-4, the complete variable domain reads DTGVSQNPRHKITKRGQNVTFRCDPISEHNRLYWYRQTLGQGPEFLTYFQNEAQLEKSRLLSDRFSAERPKGSFSTLEIQRTEQGDSAMYLCASSTRTDEKLFFGSGTQLSVL.

Here the CDR3 reads CASSIMAGTDSPLHF. CDR3 nucleotide sequence: TGTGCCAGTAGTATAATGGCAGGGACGGATTCACCCCTCCACTTT. The J gene is TRBJ1-6, the V gene TRBV19, with TRBD1 as a possible D gene (5 bases). The V end was cut by 2 bases, the J end by 8 bases, with 13 bases between. CDR3 length equals 15 residues. Germline assignment: CDR1 LNHDA and CDR2 SQIVND (reference sequence). Full variable domain (remainder filled in from reference TRBV19 and TRBJ1-6): DGGITQSPKYLFRKEGQNVTLSCEQNLNHDAMYWYRQDPGQGLRLIYYSQIVNDFQKGDIAEGYSVSREKKESFPLTVTSAQKNPTAFYLCASSIMAGTDSPLHFGNGTRLTVT.

This sequence joins TRBV29-1 and TRBJ2-2; 8 bases line up with TRBD1. Germline V gene data show CDR1 as SQVTM and CDR2 as ANQGSEA. V trimming: 1 base; J trimming: 7 bases; junction bases outside the gene matches: 5. The CDR3 is 14 residues long. CDR3 loop: CSVEGTGFVGELFF. In nucleotides, the CDR3 is TGCAGCGTTGAAGGGACAGGGTTTGTCGGGGAGCTGTTTTTT.

Comment on this clonotype: Possible read error: a much larger clone is one base away. V gene TRBV6-5 combines with J gene TRBJ2-1; TRBD1 matches 10 bases. The V gene's germline CDR1 is MNHEY and CDR2 SVGAGI. The CDR3 length is 15 residues. The CDR3 loop is CASSYDRGHYNKQFF. The CDR3 DNA sequence: TGTGCCAGCAGTTACGACAGGGGGCATTACAATAAGCAGTTCTTC.

Only a few counts were recorded for this clonotype. The chain couples TRBV4-1 to TRBJ1-1; a weak D match, TRBD1 (5 bases). CDR1 and CDR2 from the germline V gene are MGHRA and YSYEKL. This CDR3 has 15 amino acids. V lost 0 bases to trimming and J lost 6 bases, with 14 bases between them. Here the CDR3 DNA reads TGCGCCAGCAGCCAAGATGGTATTGGGGACCCTGAAGCTTTCTTT. This encodes CASSQDGIGDPEAFF.

A word on this clonotype: Sequence at one end of the junction differs from germline and may be a read error. V and J are TRBV6-5 and TRBJ2-7; 8 bases agree with TRBD1. Germline CDR1 is MNHEY and CDR2 is SVGAGI. This CDR3 comprises 16 residues. The CDR3 here is CVSSYGETGAGYEQYF. The CDR3 nucleotides read TGTGTCAGCAGTTACGGCGAGACAGGGGCGGGCTACGAGCAGTACTTC.

This chain uses TRBV20-1 with TRBJ1-5; no clear D gene. Germline assignment: CDR1 DFQATT and CDR2 SNEGSKA (reference sequence). The V end lost 3 bases, the J end lost 3 bases, and 15 bases lay between the germline ends. The CDR3 contains 15 residues. The CDR3 DNA sequence: TGCAGTGCTAGTCCCATCGGGCAGGTCAATCAGCCCCAGCATTTT. It is translated as CSASPIGQVNQPQHF.

The genes are TRBV6-2 or TRBV6-3 and TRBJ1-6; no clear D gene. The CDR3 covers 17 residues. Germline CDR1 is MNHEY and CDR2 is SVGEGT. Deletions cut 1 base from V and 3 bases from J, with 13 bases between. The CDR3 DNA sequence: TGTGCCAGCAGTTACTATGCGGATACTGACTATAATTCACCCCTCCACTTT. It translates to CASSYYADTDYNSPLHF.

The chain joins TRBV28 to TRBJ2-5, with 9 bases aligning to TRBD2. In germline, CDR1 is MDHEN, CDR2 SYDVKM. After removal of 3 bases from V and 5 bases from J, the junction contained 16 bases not matched to a gene. This CDR3 has 18 amino acids. CDR3 in amino acids: CASSFRLAEITRSETQYF. CDR3 coding DNA: TGTGCCAGCAGTTTCAGACTAGCGGAGATAACAAGGTCGGAGACCCAGTACTTC.

This clonotype was seen only once. The chain links TRBV6-5 to TRBJ1-2; D is unresolved. CDR1 MNHEY and CDR2 SVGAGI come from the germline V gene. Deletions cut 0 bases from V and 6 bases from J, with 11 bases between. There are 14 residues in the CDR3. The CDR3 DNA is TGTGCCAGCAGTTACTCGTGGTGGCTGGATGGCTACACCTTC. The encoded protein is CASSYSWWLDGYTF.

This rearrangement joins TRBV7-9 to TRBJ2-5; D gene uncertain. The CDR3 loop spans 12 amino acids. Per germline, CDR1 SEHNR and CDR2 FQNEAQ (reference sequence). With 7 bases removed from V and 5 bases from J, the gap between germline ends came to 11 bases. CDR3 loop: CASTSTQETQYF. The CDR3 DNA sequence: TGTGCCAGCACCTCAACTCAGGAGACCCAGTACTTC.

Details on this clonotype: Since a much larger clone is just one base distant, this may be a read error. The chain is built from TRBV20-1 and TRBJ2-7, with 10 bases fitting TRBD2. The CDR3 sequence is 19 residues long. V shed 2 bases, J shed 2 bases, and the junction held 18 bases outside the gene matches. CDR1 and CDR2 from the germline V gene are DFQATT and SNEGSKA (reference sequence). In DNA form, the CDR3 reads TGCAGTGCTAGATATCAACAGCTTTTAGCGGGGGGAACCCCCTACGAGCAGTACTTC. Encoded protein: CSARYQQLLAGGTPYEQYF.

This clonotype was found many times. The chain joins TRBV6-5 to TRBJ1-2, with a possible D match to TRBD1 (6 bases). Trimming left V 6 bases short and J 0 bases short, with 17 bases between. The CDR3 covers 16 residues. Germline assignment: CDR1 MNHEY and CDR2 SVGAGI. The CDR3 DNA reads as TGTGCCAGCAGGTTTTTCGGGACAAACGCTAACTATGGCTACACCTTC. This codes for CASRFFGTNANYGYTF.

This clonotype was observed a few times. The genes are TRBV5-6 and TRBJ1-1; possibly TRBD1 for D (5 bases). In germline, CDR1 is SGHDT, CDR2 YYEEEE. V lost 2 bases and J 7 bases, leaving 18 bases between the germline ends. The CDR3 is 15 residues long. Written as DNA, the CDR3 is TGTGCCAGCAGCTTTGGGGGTCCGGCGGGGGGTGAAGCTTTCTTT. Protein sequence: CASSFGGPAGGEAFF.

Note on this clonotype: A read error may be the cause here, since a much bigger clone is one base away. This rearrangement joins TRBV4-3 to TRBJ1-1; D call uncertain. Per the germline V gene, CDR1 is LGHNA and CDR2 is YSLEER. V was shortened by 2 bases and J by 3 bases, with 7 bases between the two germline ends. The CDR3 runs to 13 residues. The CDR3 region has the DNA TGCGCCAGCAGCCAATCTTATGACACTGAAGCTTTCTTT. It specifies CASSQSYDTEAFF.

This clonotype was counted many times. The CDR3 protein is CASSLLGELGNQPQHF. CDR3 in DNA: TGTGCCAGCTCACTTCTAGGGGAGCTGGGCAATCAGCCCCAGCATTTT. The chain combines TRBV18 with TRBJ1-5, with a weak D call TRBD1 (5 bases). This CDR3 contains 16 residues. Trimming pared 4 bases from V and 2 bases from J, leaving 15 bases between. Germline V CDR1 and CDR2: KGHSH, LQKENI.

This chain connects TRBV6-2 or TRBV6-3 to TRBJ2-7; either TRBD1 or TRBD2 may supply D (5 bases each). Germline CDR1 MNHEY, CDR2 SVGEGT. Trimming removed 7 bases at V and 5 bases at J, with 12 bases between. CDR3 size: 12 residues. The CDR3 here is CASTRGPHEQYF. The CDR3 region has the DNA TGTGCCAGCACGAGGGGCCCCCACGAGCAGTACTTC.

This clonotype was detected ten times or more. The chain employs TRBV2 and TRBJ2-3; 10 bases fit TRBD2. The CDR3 covers 19 residues. After removal of 3 bases from V and 0 bases from J, the junction contained 12 bases not matched to a gene. Germline-derived CDR1 and CDR2 are SNHLY and FYNNEI. CDR3 DNA: TGTGCCAGCAGTGATTTTAGCGGGGGGCGCGCACCTAGCACAGATACGCAGTATTTT. Amino acids: CASSDFSGGRAPSTDTQYF.

The chain has TRBV7-2 and TRBJ2-5, with TRBD1 matching over 10 bases. The CDR3 is 16 amino acids. Germline V CDR1 and CDR2: SGHTA, FQGNSA. V lost 0 bases to trimming and J lost 3 bases; unmatched junction nucleotides: 4. CDR3 protein: CASSLARGQGEETQYF. DNA of the CDR3: TGTGCCAGCAGCTTAGCTAGAGGACAGGGGGAAGAGACCCAGTACTTC.

In its sample, this clonotype was seen once. Just one base apart from a much larger clone, this may be a read error. The rearrangement uses TRBV2 and TRBJ2-7; D is possibly TRBD2 (5 bases). This CDR3 spans 14 amino acids. CDR1 is SNHLY and CDR2 is FYNNEI in the germline V gene. V was cut by 4 bases and J by 3 bases, with 13 bases left in between. The CDR3 DNA is TGTGCCAGCAGTGGTGGTGGAGGAGTCTACGAGCAGTACTTC. It specifies CASSGGGGVYEQYF. The whole variable domain, filled in from reference TRBV2 and TRBJ2-7, reads EPEVTQTPSHQVTQMGQEVILRCVPISNHLYFYWYRQILGQKVEFLVSFYNNEISEKSEIFDDQFSVERPDGSNFTLKIRSTKLEDSAMYFCASSGGGGVYEQYFGPGTRLTVT.

This clonotype was detected many times. The chain uses TRBV4-1 and TRBJ2-6, with unresolved D. The CDR3 contains 15 residues. Germline V CDR1 and CDR2: MGHRA, YSYEKL. V was shortened by 1 base and J by 2 bases, with 6 bases between the two germline ends. The DNA of the CDR3 is TGCGCCAGCAGCCAAGGGGGAACTGGGGCCAACGTCCTGACTTTC. This codes for CASSQGGTGANVLTF.

In this sample, this clonotype turned up many times. The chain recombines TRBV14 with TRBJ2-7; 9 bases match TRBD1. The CDR3 sequence is 14 residues long. The V segment lost 1 base and the J segment 4 bases; nucleotides outside the gene matches: 2. Germline V lookup: CDR1 SGHDN, CDR2 FVKESK. The CDR3 DNA reads TGTGCCAGCAGCCAAGCCGGGACAGGGTACGAGCAGTACTTC. This translates into CASSQAGTGYEQYF.

This clonotype was counted only a few times. The chain recombines TRBV6-1 with TRBJ2-7; tentatively, D is TRBD1 (5 bases). V was pared by 7 bases and J by 4 bases, with 11 bases between. Per germline, CDR1 MNHNS and CDR2 SASEGT. The CDR3 sequence is 12 residues long. The CDR3 nucleotides read TGTGCCAGCAAGGACATTGGATACGAGCAGTACTTC. This translates into CASKDIGYEQYF.

This clonotype was observed a few times. V usage is TRBV30 and J usage is TRBJ2-5, with D possibly being TRBD1 or TRBD2 (5 bases each). The CDR3 has 18 residues. Germline loops: CDR1 GTSNPN, CDR2 SVGIG (reference sequence). V was cut by 0 bases and J by 4 bases, with 24 bases left in between. CDR3 nucleotide sequence: TGTGCCTGGAGTGTAGTGGCATGGGACCTTGGATGGGCAGAGACCCAGTACTTC. It translates to CAWSVVAWDLGWAETQYF.

In its sample, this clonotype was seen many times. The chain recombines TRBV7-9 with TRBJ2-1, with unresolved D. Trimming took off 5 bases at V and 5 bases at J, with 7 bases between the two ends. The germline gives CDR1 SEHNR, CDR2 FQNEAQ (reference sequence). The CDR3 contains 12 residues. The CDR3 nucleotides are TGTGCCAGCAGCCACTACGACAATGAGCAGTTCTTC. This sequence encodes CASSHYDNEQFF.

This chain connects TRBV28 to TRBJ1-4; D remains unclear. V was cut by 4 bases and J by 6 bases, with 18 bases left in between. This CDR3 is built from 16 residues. Germline loops: CDR1 MDHEN, CDR2 SYDVKM. CDR3 nucleotide sequence: TGTGCCAGCAGTTCCGGGCCGTCCTGGAAGGATGAAAAACTGTTTTTT. Translating it yields CASSSGPSWKDEKLFF.